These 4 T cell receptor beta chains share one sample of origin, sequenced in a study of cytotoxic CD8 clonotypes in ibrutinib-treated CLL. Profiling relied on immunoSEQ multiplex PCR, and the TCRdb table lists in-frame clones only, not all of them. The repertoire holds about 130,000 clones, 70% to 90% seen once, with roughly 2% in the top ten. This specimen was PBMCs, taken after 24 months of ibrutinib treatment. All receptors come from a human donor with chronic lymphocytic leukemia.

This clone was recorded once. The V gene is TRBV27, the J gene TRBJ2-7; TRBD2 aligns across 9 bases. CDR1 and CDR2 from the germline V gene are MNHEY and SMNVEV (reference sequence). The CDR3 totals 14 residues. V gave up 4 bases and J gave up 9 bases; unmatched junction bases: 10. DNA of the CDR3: TGTGCCAGCAGTTCCCGAGGGGTAGCGGGAGTGCAGTACTTC. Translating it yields CASSSRGVAGVQYF.

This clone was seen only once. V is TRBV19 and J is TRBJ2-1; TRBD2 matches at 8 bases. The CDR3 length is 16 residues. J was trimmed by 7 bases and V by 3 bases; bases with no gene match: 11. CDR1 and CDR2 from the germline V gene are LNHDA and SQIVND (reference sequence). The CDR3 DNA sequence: TGTGCCAGTAGTATGGGAGCGGGAGTAATAGGGAATGAGCAGTTCTTC. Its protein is CASSMGAGVIGNEQFF.

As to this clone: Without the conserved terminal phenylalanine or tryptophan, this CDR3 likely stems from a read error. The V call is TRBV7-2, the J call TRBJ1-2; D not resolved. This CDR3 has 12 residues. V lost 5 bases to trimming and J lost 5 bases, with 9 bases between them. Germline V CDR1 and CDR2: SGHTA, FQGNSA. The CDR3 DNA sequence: TGTGCCAGCAGCCGGCCTGGGTATGGCTACACCCTC. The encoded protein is CASSRPGYGYTL.

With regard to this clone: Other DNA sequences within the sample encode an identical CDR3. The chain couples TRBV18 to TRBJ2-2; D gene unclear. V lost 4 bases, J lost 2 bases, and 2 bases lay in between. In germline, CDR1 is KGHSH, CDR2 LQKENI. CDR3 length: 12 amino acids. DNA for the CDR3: TGTGCCAGCTCACTAAACACCGGGGAGCTGTTTTTT. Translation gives CASSLNTGELFF.